This paragraph covers one T cell receptor beta chain sequence. Its antigen is not known. This sample was included in a study of cytomegalovirus exposure and HLA in healthy donors. The PCR contained 60 Vbeta and 13 Jbeta primers. Clones were sequenced by immunoSEQ multiplex PCR, and TCRdb holds only the in-frame ones, with some missing. The sample has about 140,000 clones; 78% are singletons. Overall study findings and caveats: As a later analysis showed, a missense DCLRE1C variant was linked to trimming of TCR beta V- and J-genes. Rarity marked most TCR sequences, yet some public TCRs occurred in many donors.

Trimming removed 6 bases from V and 6 bases from J; junction bases left unmatched: 14. Germline V lookup: CDR1 SGHRS, CDR2 YFSETQ. The CDR3 covers 15 residues. The TCR originated in a female donor in good health and CMV-seronegative. Sequencing input: PBMCs. The chain employs TRBV5-1 and TRBJ1-2, with 7 bases aligning to TRBD1. The DNA of the CDR3 is TGCGCCAGCACCTCACAGGGGATCTTCGGTGATGGCTACACCTTC. Residues: CASTSQGIFGDGYTF.